This T cell receptor (beta chain) was documented in a study of Tregs in tolerant kidney transplant recipients. Study-level results: The small number of patients limits these findings pending further validation.

Unstimulated regulatory T cells (CD4+CD25+CD127-), CD4+CD25- non-regulatory cells, CD4 and CD8 cells were FACS-sorted from thawed PBMCs. To note about this clone: The antigen is unknown.

Assay: immunoSEQ multiplex PCR; the TCRdb copy retains only in-frame clones and omits some. The data contain under 300,000 clones, approximately 84% of them singletons. The origin of this receptor is a human donor in good health. Sequencing input: CD4+ T cells from blood.

In nucleotides, the CDR3 is TGTGCCAGCAGCTTAGCTAGGACACCAAACTATGGCTACACCTTC. Translating it yields CASSLARTPNYGYTF. The V call is TRBV11-2, the J call TRBJ1-2; D might be TRBD1 (5 bases). V dropped 1 base and J dropped 2 bases, with 11 bases sitting between them. Germline V gene sequence: CDR1 SGHAT, CDR2 FQNNGV. This CDR3 is 15 amino acids long.